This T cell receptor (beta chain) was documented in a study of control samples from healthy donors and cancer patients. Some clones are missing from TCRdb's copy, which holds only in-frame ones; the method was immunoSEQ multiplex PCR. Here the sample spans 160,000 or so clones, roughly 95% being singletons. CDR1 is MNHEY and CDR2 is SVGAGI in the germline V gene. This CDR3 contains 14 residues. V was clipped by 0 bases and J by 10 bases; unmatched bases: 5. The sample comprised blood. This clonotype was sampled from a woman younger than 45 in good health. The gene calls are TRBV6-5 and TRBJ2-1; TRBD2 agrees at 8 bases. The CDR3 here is CASSYSIGTREQFF. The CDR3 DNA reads TGTGCCAGCAGTTACTCGATTGGGACTAGGGAGCAGTTCTTC.